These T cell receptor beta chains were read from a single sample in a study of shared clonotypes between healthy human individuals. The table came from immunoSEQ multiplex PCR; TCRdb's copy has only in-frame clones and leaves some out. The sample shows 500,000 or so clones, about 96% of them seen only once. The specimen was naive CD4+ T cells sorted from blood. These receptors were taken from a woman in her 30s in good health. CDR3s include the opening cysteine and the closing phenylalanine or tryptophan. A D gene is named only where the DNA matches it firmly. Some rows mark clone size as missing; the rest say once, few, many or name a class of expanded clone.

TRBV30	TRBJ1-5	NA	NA	TGTGCCTGGAGTCGAGGGGCAGGCAATCAGCCCCAGCATTTT	CAWSRGAGNQPQHF
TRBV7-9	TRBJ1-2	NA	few	TGTGCCAGCAGCTTAGTTGACTATGGCTACACCTTC	CASSLVDYGYTF
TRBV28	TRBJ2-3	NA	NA	TGTGCCAGCAGTTCGGGGACGGTTATCACAGATACGCAGTATTTT	CASSSGTVITDTQYF
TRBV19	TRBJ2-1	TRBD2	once	TGTGCCAGCCGCCCTACTAGCGGAGCCTACAATGAGCAGTTCTTC	CASRPTSGAYNEQFF
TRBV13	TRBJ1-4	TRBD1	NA	TGTGCCAGCACCCGCACAGGGGCGTCTGAAAAACTGTTTTTT	CASTRTGASEKLFF
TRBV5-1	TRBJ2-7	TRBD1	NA	TGCGCCAGCAGCTTGGGGGGACAGGGTTCCTACGAGCAGTACTTC	CASSLGGQGSYEQYF
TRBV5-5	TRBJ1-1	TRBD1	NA	TGTGCCAGCAGCCCGACAGGGGGCGCGTACACTGAAGCTTTCTTT	CASSPTGGAYTEAFF
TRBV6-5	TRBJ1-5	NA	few	TGTGCCAGCAGTTATCTCGGGACAAACCAGCCCCAGCATTTT	CASSYLGTNQPQHF
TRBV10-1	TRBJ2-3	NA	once	TGCGCCAGCAGTCCCGGAGATACGCAGTATTTT	CASSPGDTQYF
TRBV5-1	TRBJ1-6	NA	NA	TGCGCCAGCAGTCAACAGAGCTCCTATAATTCACCCCTCCACTTT	CASSQQSSYNSPLHF
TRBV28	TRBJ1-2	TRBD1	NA	TGTGCCAGCAGTTTAGTGACAGGGCATGCTGGCTACACCTTC	CASSLVTGHAGYTF
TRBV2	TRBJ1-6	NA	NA	TGTGCCAGCAAGGGAATCGAAAACTCACCCCTCCACTTT	CASKGIENSPLHF
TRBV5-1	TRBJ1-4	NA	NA	TGCGCCAGCAGCAAAACAGGGCCGCGGGATGAAAAACTGTTTTTT	CASSKTGPRDEKLFF
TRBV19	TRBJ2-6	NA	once	TGTGCCAGCCTCTTCTCTGGGGCCAACGTCCTGACTTTC	CASLFSGANVLTF
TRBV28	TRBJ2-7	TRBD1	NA	TGTGCCAGCAGATCGCAGGGGGCCCGCTCCTACGAGCAGTACTTC	CASRSQGARSYEQYF
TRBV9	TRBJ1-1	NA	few	TGTGCCAGCAGCGTAGGAAAACAGGGTTGGAACACTGAAGCTTTCTTT	CASSVGKQGWNTEAFF
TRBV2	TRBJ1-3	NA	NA	TGTGCCAGCGCCACCTCTGGAAACACCATATATTTT	CASATSGNTIYF
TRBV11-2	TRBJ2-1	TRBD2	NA	TGTGCCAGCAGCTCCCCGAACGGACTAGCGGATAATGAGCAGTTCTTC	CASSSPNGLADNEQFF
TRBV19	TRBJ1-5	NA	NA	TGTGCCAGTAGTATTTTTGGGGGGCTGGGGCAGCCCCAGCATTTT	CASSIFGGLGQPQHF
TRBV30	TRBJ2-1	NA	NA	TGTGCCTGGAGTTTGACTAGTGGTGAGCAGTTCTTC	CAWSLTSGEQFF
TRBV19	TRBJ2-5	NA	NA	TGTGCCAGTAGTATCGCGGGACGGCAACAAGAGACCCAGTACTTC	CASSIAGRQQETQYF
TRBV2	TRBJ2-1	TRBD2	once	TGTGCCAGCAGTCCCGCACTAGCGGGAGTGAATGAGCAGTTCTTC	CASSPALAGVNEQFF
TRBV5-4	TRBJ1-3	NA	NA	TGTGCCAGCAGCTTGGCAGGTGGAAACACCATATATTTT	CASSLAGGNTIYF
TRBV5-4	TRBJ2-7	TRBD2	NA	TGTGCCAGCAGCCTCCCGGGAGGCGGGAGGGCTGTCAACGAGCAGTACTTC	CASSLPGGGRAVNEQYF
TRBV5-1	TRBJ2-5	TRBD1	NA	TGCGCCAGCAGCCTAAGACAGGGTGAGGAGACCCAGTACTTC	CASSLRQGEETQYF
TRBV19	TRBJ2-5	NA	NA	TGTGCCAGTAGAAGCGGATATCGAAGGGCCCAGTACTTC	CASRSGYRRAQYF
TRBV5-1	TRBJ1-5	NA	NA	TGCGCCAGCAGCTTGGTTTCAGGGCCGAATCAGCCCCAGCATTTT	CASSLVSGPNQPQHF
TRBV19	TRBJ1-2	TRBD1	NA	TGTGCCAGTAGTATCACAGGGGAACCTAACTATGGCTACACCTTC	CASSITGEPNYGYTF
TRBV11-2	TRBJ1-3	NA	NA	TGTGCCAGCAGCCCCAACTCTGGAAACACCATATATTTT	CASSPNSGNTIYF
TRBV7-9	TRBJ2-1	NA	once	TGTGCCAGCAGCCCCGGACCGATCGGGTACAATGAGCAGTTCTTC	CASSPGPIGYNEQFF
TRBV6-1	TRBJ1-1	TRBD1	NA	TGTGCCAGCACCCTGGGACAGATGAACACTGAAGCTTTCTTT	CASTLGQMNTEAFF
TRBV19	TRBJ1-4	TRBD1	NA	TGTGCCAGTAGTATTCACGGGCGCAGGGGGCTCAGCACTAATGAAAAACTGTTTTTT	CASSIHGRRGLSTNEKLFF
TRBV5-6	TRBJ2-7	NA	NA	TGTGCCAGCAGCACACCGACGAATAGCTCCTACGAGCAGTACTTC	CASSTPTNSSYEQYF
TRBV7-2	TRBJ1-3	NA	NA	TGTGCCAGCAGCTTAATAGCCCACGACGGCTTCTCTGGAAACACCATATATTTT	CASSLIAHDGFSGNTIYF
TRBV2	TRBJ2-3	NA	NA	TGTGCCAGCAGTGAAAACGGGCTAGCGCAGTATTTT	CASSENGLAQYF
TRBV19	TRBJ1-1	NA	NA	TGTGCCAGTAGGGGCCCGAACACTGAAGCTTTCTTT	CASRGPNTEAFF
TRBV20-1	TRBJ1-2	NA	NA	TGCAGTGCCCCCCCTGGCTACACCTTC	CSAPPGYTF
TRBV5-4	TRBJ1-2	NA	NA	TGTGCCAGCAGCTTGGCCCGGGGCAGGGCGGGGTATTTCCAAGGCTACACCTTC	CASSLARGRAGYFQGYTF
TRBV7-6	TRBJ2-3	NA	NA	TGTGCCAGCAGCCCCGAGCCAGCGACAGATACGCAGTATTTT	CASSPEPATDTQYF
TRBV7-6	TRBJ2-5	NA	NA	TGTGCCAGCAGCTTAGGACTGGGTCGAGAGACCCAGTACTTC	CASSLGLGRETQYF
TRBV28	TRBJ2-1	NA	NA	TGTGCCAGCAGTTTTAAGGGATACTGGGGTGATGAGCAGTTCTTC	CASSFKGYWGDEQFF